The T cell receptor beta chain under discussion was sequenced for a study of PD-1 blockade in classical Hodgkin lymphoma. This CDR3 comprises 13 residues. V lost 3 bases and J lost 7; bases outside the gene matches: 9. Germline V gene lookup returns CDR1 GTSNPN and CDR2 SVGIG (reference sequence). Clones were read by immunoSEQ multiplex PCR, and TCRdb kept only the in-frame ones, dropping some. The table records under 60,000 clones, around two thirds of them present only once. Every patient was affected by relapse after autologous stem cell transplantation, while exposure to brentuximab vedotin was not uniform.

Sequencing was performed on peripheral blood mononuclear cells (PBMCs), taken before the second cycle of nivolumab. This chain uses TRBV30 with TRBJ2-7, with 7 bases lining up with TRBD2. This receptor was obtained from a human donor with classical Hodgkin lymphoma. CDR3 DNA sequence: TGTGCCTGGAGACCTGGGTTGGGGGGGGAGCAGTACTTC. This encodes CAWRPGLGGEQYF.